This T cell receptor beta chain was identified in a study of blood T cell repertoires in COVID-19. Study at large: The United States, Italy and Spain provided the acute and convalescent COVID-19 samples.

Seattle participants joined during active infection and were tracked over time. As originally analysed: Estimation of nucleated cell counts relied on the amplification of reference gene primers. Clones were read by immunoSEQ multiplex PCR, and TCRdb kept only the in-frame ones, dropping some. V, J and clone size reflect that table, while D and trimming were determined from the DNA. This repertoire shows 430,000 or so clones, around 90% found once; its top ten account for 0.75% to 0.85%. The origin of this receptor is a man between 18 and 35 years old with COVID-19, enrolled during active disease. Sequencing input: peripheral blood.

The CDR3 spells CASSSGNQPQHF. CDR3 sequence (DNA): TGTGCCAGTAGTTCCGGTAATCAGCCCCAGCATTTT. The chain has TRBV19 and TRBJ1-5; D remains ambiguous. The CDR3 is 12 residues long. Germline CDR1 is LNHDA and CDR2 is SQIVND (reference sequence). V lost 5 bases and J 4 bases, leaving 6 bases between the germline ends.